This TCR beta chain came from a study of stem cell transplantation in POMP-related autoinflammatory disease. For the study at large: Pre-transplant patients had naive-skewed CD4+ T cells and few CD8+ T cells. Through one year post-transplant, neutrophils and platelets were 100% of graft donor origin. Regarding the study as a whole: Fewer unique TRB V-J gene pairings were identified in patients with PRAID.

This CDR3 spans 17 amino acids. Germline CDR1 is KGHDR and CDR2 is SFDVKD. V trimming: 3 bases; J trimming: 0 bases; junction bases outside the gene matches: 1. Sequenced by immunoSEQ multiplex PCR; TCRdb stores in-frame clones only, minus some. This table holds some 69,000 clones, under 95% found once. About this clone: Its antigen is unknown.

The clonotype comes from a human patient with POMP-related autoinflammation and immune dysregulation (PRAID). The T cells may come from the graft donor. The chain is built from TRBV24-1 and TRBJ2-1, with TRBD2 identical over 13 bases. The sample here was CD4+ T cells from PBMCs, taken after stem cell transplantation. The CDR3 coding sequence is TGTGCCACCAGTGATAGGACTAGCGGGAGCTCCTACAATGAGCAGTTCTTC. Encoded protein: CATSDRTSGSSYNEQFF.